Listed below are T cell receptor beta chains from one sample, sequenced in a study of coeliac disease. The method was immunoSEQ multiplex PCR; TCRdb's version includes in-frame clones alone and lacks a portion of them. The table has over 5,500 clones, approximately 72% seen once. The sample consisted of lamina propria lymphocytes from the gut. All receptors derive from a man aged 50-60 years with active celiac disease. Each CDR3 is given with its conserved first and last residue. The D gene is left open where the match is weak. Only some rows state a clone size, as once, few, many or a class for expanded clones.

TRBJ2-5,NA,TRBV5-1,16,TRBD2,CASSFQALTSGETQYF,TGCGCCAGCAGCTTCCAAGCCCTGACTAGCGGGGAGACCCAGTACTTC
TRBJ2-3,NA,TRBV2,18,TRBD2,CASRKGLAGGILTDTQYF,TGTGCCAGCAGAAAAGGACTAGCGGGAGGGATACTCACAGATACGCAGTATTTT
TRBJ2-1,NA,TRBV7-3,15,TRBD2,CASSTYGGAADEQFF,TGTGCCAGCAGCACCTACGGGGGGGCCGCGGATGAGCAGTTCTTC
TRBJ1-1,few,TRBV9,15,TRBD1,CASSASTGMNTEAFF,TGTGCCAGCAGCGCATCGACAGGGATGAACACTGAAGCTTTCTTT
TRBJ2-7,few,TRBV7-2,15,TRBD2,CASSQTSGASYEQYF,TGTGCCAGCAGCCAGACTAGCGGAGCCTCCTACGAGCAGTACTTC
TRBJ2-3,few,TRBV6-6,16,TRBD2,CASRRTSGGGTDTQYF,TGTGCCAGCAGAAGGACTAGCGGGGGAGGCACAGATACGCAGTATTTT
TRBJ2-3,NA,TRBV18,15,TRBD1,CASSPGTGNTDTQYF,TGTGCCAGCTCACCCGGGACAGGCAACACAGATACGCAGTATTTT
TRBJ1-2,NA,TRBV11-3,13,NA,CASSLGTLYGYTF,TGTGCCAGCAGCTTAGGGACTCTCTATGGCTACACCTTC
TRBJ2-3,NA,TRBV11-2,12,TRBD2,CASSSGGDTQYF,TGTGCCAGCAGCTCCGGGGGGGATACGCAGTATTTT
TRBJ2-4,NA,TRBV5-6,14,NA,CASSPGPRDNIQYF,TGTGCCAGCAGCCCTGGGCCGAGAGATAACATTCAGTACTTC
TRBJ1-1,NA,TRBV18,15,NA,CASSPSFGGAKGAFF,TGTGCCAGCTCACCAAGCTTTGGAGGGGCAAAGGGGGCTTTCTTT
TRBJ1-3,few,TRBV11-1,16,NA,CASSVDAGTRRNTIYF,TGTGCCAGCAGCGTAGACGCCGGGACAAGAAGAAACACCATATATTTT
TRBJ2-5,few,TRBV27,16,TRBD2,CASSLGTSGDFGTQYF,TGTGCCAGCAGTTTGGGGACTAGCGGGGATTTTGGGACCCAGTACTTC
TRBJ2-1,NA,TRBV15,15,TRBD1,CATSRAGQGVNEQFF,TGTGCCACCAGCAGAGCGGGACAGGGGGTCAATGAGCAGTTCTTC
TRBJ2-5,NA,TRBV11-2,14,NA,CASSPMVAGETQYF,TGTGCCAGCAGCCCCATGGTGGCTGGAGAGACCCAGTACTTC
TRBJ2-3,NA,TRBV19,15,TRBD1,CASSRWDRVTDTQYF,TGTGCCAGTAGTAGGTGGGACAGGGTCACAGATACGCAGTATTTT
TRBJ2-5,NA,TRBV27,13,TRBD1,CASSLSPGGTQYF,TGTGCCAGCAGTTTATCGCCAGGGGGCACCCAGTACTTC
TRBJ2-1,NA,TRBV5-1,13,NA,CASSLELEDRTFF,TGCGCCAGCAGCTTGGAGTTAGAGGACAGAACGTTCTTC
TRBJ1-2,NA,TRBV9,17,TRBD1,CASSVATGGQAAYGYTF,TGTGCCAGCAGCGTAGCTACTGGGGGACAGGCCGCCTATGGCTACACCTTC
TRBJ2-1,once,TRBV9,18,NA,CASSVEGGVTSSYNEQFF,TGTGCCAGCAGCGTAGAAGGGGGGGTCACGAGCTCCTACAATGAGCAGTTCTTC
TRBJ1-1,NA,TRBV4-1,15,NA,CASSQPSRENTEAFF,TGCGCCAGCAGCCAACCTAGTCGCGAGAACACTGAAGCTTTCTTT
TRBJ1-1,few,TRBV7-9,13,NA,CASSQGTNTEAFF,TGTGCCAGCAGCCAAGGGACTAACACTGAAGCTTTCTTT
TRBJ1-2,NA,TRBV7-2,17,TRBD1,CASSQEETGGVNYGYTF,TGTGCCAGCAGCCAAGAGGAGACAGGGGGCGTGAACTATGGCTACACCTTC
TRBJ2-2,NA,TRBV11-2,17,NA,CASSRVYLSRGAGELFF,TGTGCCAGCAGCCGCGTTTATCTTAGTAGAGGAGCCGGGGAGCTGTTTTTT
TRBJ2-2,NA,TRBV19,14,NA,CASSSGTGSGELFF,TGTGCCAGTAGTTCCGGAACAGGGTCCGGGGAGCTGTTTTTT
TRBJ2-5,NA,TRBV5-6,18,TRBD2,CASSLPTISSGGQETQYF,TGTGCCAGCAGCTTACCTACAATCTCTAGCGGGGGACAAGAGACCCAGTACTTC
TRBJ2-1,NA,TRBV15,16,TRBD2,CATSRPLAGDGNEQFF,TGTGCCACCAGCAGGCCCTTAGCGGGTGATGGTAATGAGCAGTTCTTC
TRBJ2-1,few,TRBV19,16,NA,CASSPRDIGFYNEQFF,TGTGCCAGTAGTCCCCGGGACATAGGCTTCTACAATGAGCAGTTCTTC
TRBJ1-3,once,TRBV7-9,17,TRBD1,CASTTTGGIFSGNTIYF,TGTGCCAGCACTACGACAGGGGGCATCTTCTCTGGAAACACCATATATTTT
TRBJ1-6,few,TRBV12-5,13,NA,CASGLEPFSPLHF,TGTGCTAGTGGTTTGGAGCCGTTTTCACCCCTCCACTTT
TRBJ1-4,NA,TRBV2,13,NA,CASRQETNEKLFF,TGTGCCAGCCGACAGGAAACTAATGAAAAACTGTTTTTT
TRBJ1-2,NA,TRBV7-9,14,TRBD1,CASSLGQGADGYTF,TGTGCCAGCAGCTTAGGACAGGGGGCTGATGGCTACACCTTC
TRBJ2-1,NA,TRBV29-1,14,TRBD1,CSANPGGSYNEQFF,TGCAGCGCTAACCCAGGGGGATCCTACAATGAGCAGTTCTTC
TRBJ2-2,NA,TRBV27,14,TRBD1,CASSPRQGTGELFF,TGTGCCAGCAGTCCTCGACAGGGCACCGGGGAGCTGTTTTTT
TRBJ2-4,once,TRBV5-6,14,TRBD1,CASSWRQGKNIQYF,TGTGCCAGCAGCTGGCGACAGGGGAAAAACATTCAGTACTTC
TRBJ1-5,NA,TRBV18,15,TRBD1,CASSPNRGQLEPQHF,TGTGCCAGCTCACCAAACAGGGGTCAATTGGAGCCCCAGCATTTT
TRBJ2-3,NA,TRBV7-2,16,TRBD2,CASTPGGLAGGDTQYF,TGTGCCAGCACCCCCGGGGGGCTAGCGGGGGGGGATACGCAGTATTTT
TRBJ1-1,NA,TRBV2,12,NA,CASSGIPGEAFF,TGTGCCAGCAGTGGAATACCCGGGGAAGCTTTCTTT
TRBJ2-5,NA,TRBV5-1,15,NA,CASSLEGVRGETQYF,TGCGCCAGCAGCTTGGAAGGGGTCCGAGGAGAGACCCAGTACTTC
TRBJ2-2,NA,TRBV9,14,NA,CASSVNQGYGELFF,TGTGCCAGCAGCGTGAATCAGGGGTACGGGGAGCTGTTTTTT
TRBJ2-7,few,TRBV5-1,16,TRBD1,CASSPNPGTGGYEQYF,TGCGCCAGCAGTCCCAACCCAGGGACAGGGGGCTACGAGCAGTACTTC
TRBJ1-1,NA,TRBV19,13,TRBD1,CASSPTGRAEAFF,TGTGCCAGTAGCCCGACAGGGCGGGCTGAAGCTTTCTTT
TRBJ2-3,NA,TRBV2,16,TRBD2,CASSEVSGGAIDTQYF,TGTGCCAGCAGTGAAGTTAGCGGGGGGGCCATAGATACGCAGTATTTT
TRBJ2-7,NA,TRBV7-3,15,TRBD1,CASSKGQGAGYEQYF,TGTGCCAGCAGCAAGGGACAGGGGGCAGGCTACGAGCAGTACTTC
TRBJ2-1,once,TRBV19,16,TRBD2,CASTPTGLAGRNEQFF,TGTGCCAGTACTCCTACAGGACTAGCGGGACGGAATGAGCAGTTCTTC
TRBJ1-1,NA,TRBV2,13,NA,CASRHLGHVPAFF,TGTGCCAGCCGACATTTGGGACATGTCCCAGCTTTCTTT